The following is a T cell receptor beta chain sequence with its context. Its cognate antigen is unknown. Germline V gene sequence: CDR1 SQVTM, CDR2 ANQGSEA. CDR3 length: 15 amino acids. 5' RACE that incorporated UMI labels was used to prepare the TRB cDNA libraries. After re-calling the 5' RACE reads, TCRdb lists one entry per CDR3 protein, DNA absent. The table for this sample gives 70,000 to 95,000 distinct CDR3 sequences. These data originate in a study of CXCR3-negative and CXCR3-positive naive CD8 T cells. Study-wide results and caveats: Naive subsets did not differ in surface CD5, and the authors estimated TCR strength using properties of the TRB CDR3. Freshly isolated PBMCs were used in most assays, given partial CXCR3 loss after freezing. Diversity in memory CD8+ cells fell much lower than the comparably high levels seen in both naive subsets. Greater hydrophobicity was found in TRB CDR3s of CXCR3-positive naive cells than of CXCR3-negative naive cells.

The chain recombines TRBV29-1 with TRBJ2-1; TCRdb's D call of TRBD1 is untestable without DNA. The TCR was taken from a human donor in good health. Some clones in this sample may be carry-over from other donors' samples. Sequencing used naive CXCR3- CD8+ T cells from blood. Described subset: CD45RO-CCR7+CD27+CD95- naive CD8+ T cells lacking CXCR3 (TNR3-). The CDR3 sequence: CSATMTGYPYNEQFF.